The count of the clone carrying this T cell receptor beta chain is one. The antigen is unknown. This sample was taken from a study of T cells in localized non-small cell lung cancer. The CDR3 contains 12 residues. The J segment lost 7 bases and the V segment lost 6 bases, leaving 5 bases of the junction unmatched. The germline CDR1 and CDR2 sequences are MNHGY and SVAAGI. TCRdb's copy holds only in-frame clones and misses some; the assay was immunoSEQ multiplex PCR. The sample holds about 15,000 clones, 85% to 90% seen once. Study-wide results and caveats: Those with higher blood T cell density had longer overall survival. One tumor region alone was sequenced, and heterogeneity therefore remains possible. Uninvolved adjacent lung, not tumor, had the highest T cell clonality. Median detection of top 100 tumor clones in adjacent lung was 55 to 60 clones.

The rearrangement links TRBV6-9 to TRBJ1-1; TRBD1 aligns across 7 bases. The receptor's source is a female donor older than 55 with stage I squamous cell lung carcinoma. The sequences come from peripheral blood, collected before any cancer treatment. CDR3 amino acids: CASRGTVNEAFF. CDR3 nucleotides: TGTGCCAGCAGGGGGACAGTAAATGAAGCTTTCTTT.